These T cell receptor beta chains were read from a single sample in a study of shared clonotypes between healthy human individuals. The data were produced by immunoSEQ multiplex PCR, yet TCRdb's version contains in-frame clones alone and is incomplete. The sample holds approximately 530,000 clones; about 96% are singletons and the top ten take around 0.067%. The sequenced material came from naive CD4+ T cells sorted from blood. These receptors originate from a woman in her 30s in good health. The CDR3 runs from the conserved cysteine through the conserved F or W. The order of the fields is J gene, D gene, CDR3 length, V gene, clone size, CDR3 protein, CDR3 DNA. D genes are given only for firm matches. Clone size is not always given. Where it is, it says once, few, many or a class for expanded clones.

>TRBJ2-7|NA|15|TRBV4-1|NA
CASSQVGSTDYEQYF
TGCGCCAGCAGCCAAGTGGGGAGTACAGATTACGAGCAGTACTTC
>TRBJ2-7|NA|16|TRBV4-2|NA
CASSQELGRENYEQYF
TGTGCCAGCAGCCAAGAGTTGGGCAGGGAGAACTACGAGCAGTACTTC
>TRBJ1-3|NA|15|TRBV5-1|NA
CASSLDAGGGNTIYF
TGCGCCAGCAGCTTGGACGCGGGGGGAGGAAACACCATATATTTT
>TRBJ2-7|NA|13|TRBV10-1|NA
CASREDHSYEQYF
TGCGCCAGCAGGGAGGACCATTCCTACGAGCAGTACTTC
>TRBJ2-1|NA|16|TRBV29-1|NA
CSVDGLGGGPRNEQFF
TGCAGCGTTGACGGTCTAGGGGGAGGGCCCAGAAATGAGCAGTTCTTC
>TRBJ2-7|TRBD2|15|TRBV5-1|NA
CASSDPGLGAYEQYF
TGCGCCAGCAGCGACCCGGGACTAGGGGCCTACGAGCAGTACTTC
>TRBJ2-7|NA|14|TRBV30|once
CAWSVLRQSHEQYF
TGTGCCTGGAGTGTACTTCGACAGTCTCACGAGCAGTACTTC
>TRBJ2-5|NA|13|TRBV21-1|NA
CASSKTGVRTQYF
TGTGCCAGCAGCAAAACAGGGGTGAGGACCCAGTACTTC
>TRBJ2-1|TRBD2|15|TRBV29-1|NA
CSVEQLAGGPNEQFF
TGCAGCGTTGAACAACTAGCGGGAGGGCCCAATGAGCAGTTCTTC
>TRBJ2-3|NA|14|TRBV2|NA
CASSDWTRGDTQYF
TGTGCCAGCAGTGATTGGACAAGAGGGGATACGCAGTATTTT
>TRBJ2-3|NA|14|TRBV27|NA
CASWGGHSTDTQYF
TGTGCCAGCTGGGGGGGGCACAGCACAGATACGCAGTATTTT
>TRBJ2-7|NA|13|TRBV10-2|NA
CARVPGGVGEQYF
TGCGCCAGGGTCCCCGGGGGAGTTGGCGAGCAGTACTTC
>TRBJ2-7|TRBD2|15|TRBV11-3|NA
CASSLEGTSGTEQYF
TGTGCCAGCAGCTTAGAGGGGACTAGCGGGACCGAGCAGTACTTC
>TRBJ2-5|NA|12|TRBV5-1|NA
CASSLTQETQYF
TGCGCCAGCAGCTTGACCCAAGAGACCCAGTACTTC
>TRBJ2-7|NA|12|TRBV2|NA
CASSDPAPLQYF
TGTGCCAGCAGTGACCCGGCACCTCTCCAGTACTTC
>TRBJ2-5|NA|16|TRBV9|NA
CASSPRSGASLSGQYF
TGTGCCAGCAGCCCTCGTTCGGGGGCCAGTCTGTCGGGGCAGTACTTC
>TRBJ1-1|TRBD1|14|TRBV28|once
CASSTQGGRTEAFF
TGTGCCAGCAGTACACAGGGGGGGAGGACTGAAGCTTTCTTT
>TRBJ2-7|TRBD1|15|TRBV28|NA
CASSRQGTISYEQYF
TGTGCCAGCAGCAGACAGGGGACAATTTCCTACGAGCAGTACTTC
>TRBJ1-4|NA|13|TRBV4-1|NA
CASSQVVDEKLFF
TGCGCCAGCAGCCAAGTGGTGGATGAAAAACTGTTTTTT
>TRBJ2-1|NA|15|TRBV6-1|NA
CASTFAESSYNEQFF
TGTGCCAGCACTTTTGCGGAGAGCTCCTACAATGAGCAGTTCTTC
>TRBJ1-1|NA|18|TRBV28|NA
CASSLSGRYQTWGTEAFF
TGTGCCAGCAGTTTATCCGGGAGGTACCAAACCTGGGGCACTGAAGCTTTCTTT